This T cell receptor (beta chain) was observed in a study of T cell responses to AZD1222 COVID-19 vaccine. General study points: Samples come after the peak T cell response, not at day 14. Rises in breadth and depth of Spike-specific TCRs came after two AZD1222 doses.

The CDR3 extends over 12 amino acids. Trimming pared 1 base from V and 11 bases from J, leaving 9 bases between. CDR1 SEHNR and CDR2 FQNEAQ come from the germline V gene (reference sequence). Note on this clone: Its specificity is not known.

TCRdb keeps only in-frame clones here, not all; method: immunoSEQ multiplex PCR. The sample includes 100,000 to 150,000 clones, around 83% of them seen just once. The source of this sequence is an adult who received the AZD1222 COVID-19 vaccine. The sample was peripheral blood, taken 28 days after the second AZD1222 dose. The chain uses TRBV7-9 and TRBJ1-5; D call uncertain. The CDR3 nucleotides read TGTGCCAGCAGCTTAGATGAGGCGACCCAGCATTTT. Its protein product is CASSLDEATQHF.